This record looks at one T cell receptor (beta chain) sequence and its context. Its antigen is unknown. The germline V gene has CDR1 SQVTM and CDR2 ANQGSEA. Trimming removed 3 bases from V and 1 base from J; junction bases left unmatched: 4. The CDR3 totals 15 residues. These data are taken from a study of cytomegalovirus exposure and HLA in healthy donors. Study-wide points: A later analysis linked a missense DCLRE1C variant to TCR beta V- and J-gene trimming.

13 Jbeta primers and 60 Vbeta primers were used for the PCR. Produced via immunoSEQ multiplex PCR; TCRdb's table is partial and in-frame only. Of fewer than 85,000 clones in the sample, roughly 70% are singletons; the top ten hold 4.9%. Source material: PBMCs. The chain carries TRBV29-1 and TRBJ1-1, with 11 bases matching TRBD1. The receptor was isolated from a man aged 60 to 69 in good health and CMV-seropositive. In DNA, the CDR3 is TGCAGCGTTGAGGGGACAGGGGGTGCGAACACTGAAGCTTTCTTT. This sequence encodes CSVEGTGGANTEAFF. The variable domain in full, with the rest retrieved from reference TRBV29-1 and TRBJ1-1, is SAVISQKPSRDICQRGTSLTIQCQVDSQVTMMFWYRQQPGQSLTLIATANQGSEATYESGFVIDKFPISRPNLTFSTLTVSNMSPEDSSIYLCSVEGTGGANTEAFFGQGTRLTVV.